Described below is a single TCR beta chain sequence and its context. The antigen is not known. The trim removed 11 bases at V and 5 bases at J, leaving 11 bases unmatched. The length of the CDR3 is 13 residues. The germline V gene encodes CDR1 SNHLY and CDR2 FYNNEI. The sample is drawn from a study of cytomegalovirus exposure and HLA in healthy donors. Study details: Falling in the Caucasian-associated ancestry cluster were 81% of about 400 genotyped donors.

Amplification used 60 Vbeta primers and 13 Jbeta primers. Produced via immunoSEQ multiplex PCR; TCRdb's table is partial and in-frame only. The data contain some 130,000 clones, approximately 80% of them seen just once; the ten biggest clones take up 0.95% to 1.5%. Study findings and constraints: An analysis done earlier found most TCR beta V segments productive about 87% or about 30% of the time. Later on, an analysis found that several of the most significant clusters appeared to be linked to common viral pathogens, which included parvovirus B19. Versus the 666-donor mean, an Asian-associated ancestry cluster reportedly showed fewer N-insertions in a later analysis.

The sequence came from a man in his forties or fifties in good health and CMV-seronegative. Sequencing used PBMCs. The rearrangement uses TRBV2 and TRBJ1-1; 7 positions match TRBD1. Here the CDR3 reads CASSIRGTTEAFF. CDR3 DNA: TGTGCCTCCAGCATCAGGGGGACTACTGAAGCTTTCTTT.